This T cell receptor beta chain stems from a study of shared clonotypes between healthy human individuals. General study findings and limits: Non-shared clonotypes were found to have lower generation probabilities than the clonotypes that were shared by all four of the sorted-subset donors.

This clone was observed once. Its specificity is unknown. The same CDR3 arises from other DNA sequences in this sample as well. Trimming took 3 bases from V and 6 from J; bases not matched to a gene: 7. The CDR3 contains 15 residues. Per germline, CDR1 SNHLY and CDR2 FYNNEI. The assay ran at deep level. Repertoires were generated with immunoSEQ multiplex PCR, while TCRdb's copy carries only in-frame clones and drops some. Here the sample spans about 680,000 clones, around four fifths being singletons. The source of this sequence is a woman in her 30s in good health. This sequence joins TRBV2 and TRBJ1-5; 8 nucleotides match TRBD1. The specimen was memory CD4+ T cells sorted from blood. The subset was: CD45RA-negative fraction. In DNA form, the CDR3 reads TGTGCCAGCAGTGAGGAGCAGGGGGCCCGTCAGCCCCAGCATTTT. As protein: CASSEEQGARQPQHF.